The rows below give T cell receptor beta chains drawn from one sample of a study of cytotoxic CD8 clonotypes in ibrutinib-treated CLL. The data were produced by immunoSEQ multiplex PCR, yet TCRdb's version contains in-frame clones alone and is incomplete. The sample comprises hundreds of thousands of clones, roughly 77% of which are singletons, and around 5.9% rests with the top ten. The source material was PBMCs, sampled after 12 months of ibrutinib treatment. Source of these receptors: a human donor with chronic lymphocytic leukemia. The CDR3 runs from the conserved cysteine through the conserved F or W. The D gene is left open where the match is weak. The size of a clone is reported for some rows only, either as once, few or many, or as a class for expanded clones.

V: TRBV7-3; J: TRBJ2-5; length: 12; D: .; size: .; DNA: TGTGCCAGCAGCTTCCCGGGGGAGACCCAGTACTTC; CDR3: CASSFPGETQYF
V: TRBV9; J: TRBJ2-7; length: 13; D: TRBD1; size: .; DNA: TGTGCCAGCAGCCCAGGGACAGGCTACGAGCAGTACTTC; CDR3: CASSPGTGYEQYF
V: TRBV6-6; J: TRBJ2-1; length: 15; D: TRBD2; size: .; DNA: TGTGCCAGCAGTCCCCCCACGGCGGGAGGCTCAGAGCAGTTCTTC; CDR3: CASSPPTAGGSEQFF
V: TRBV7-9; J: TRBJ2-1; length: 19; D: TRBD2; size: .; DNA: TGTGCCAGCAGCTTAGATCCACTAGCGGGAGGCTTACAATACAATGAGCAGTTCTTC; CDR3: CASSLDPLAGGLQYNEQFF
V: TRBV19; J: TRBJ1-3; length: 16; D: TRBD1; size: .; DNA: TGTGCCAGTAGCACAAGGGGACAGAGCTCTGGAAACACCATATATTTT; CDR3: CASSTRGQSSGNTIYF
V: TRBV6-5; J: TRBJ1-1; length: 14; D: .; size: few; DNA: TGTGCCAGCAGTGGAGGACACCCGGGTACTGAAGCTTTCTTT; CDR3: CASSGGHPGTEAFF
V: TRBV13; J: TRBJ1-6; length: 16; D: TRBD1; size: many; DNA: TGTGCCAGCAGCCTAGAAGGTGACAGGGCTAATTCACCCCTCCACTTT; CDR3: CASSLEGDRANSPLHF
V: TRBV5-1; J: TRBJ2-1; length: 16; D: TRBD2; size: few; DNA: TGCGCCAGCAGCTTGCCTCTAGCGGGGGCCTCCAATGAGCAGTTCTTC; CDR3: CASSLPLAGASNEQFF
V: TRBV6-6; J: TRBJ2-7; length: 15; D: .; size: .; DNA: TGTGCCAGCAGTTACTCCTTCCTATTGAGCTACGAGCAGTACTTC; CDR3: CASSYSFLLSYEQYF
V: TRBV27; J: TRBJ2-1; length: 14; D: TRBD2; size: .; DNA: TGTGCCAGCAGTTTAATTGAGCGGGAGCCTGAGCAGTTCTTC; CDR3: CASSLIEREPEQFF
V: TRBV5-1; J: TRBJ1-2; length: 13; D: .; size: .; DNA: TGCGCCAGCAGCTCCCGAGCCGAGTATGGCTACACCTTC; CDR3: CASSSRAEYGYTF
V: TRBV30; J: TRBJ2-5; length: 13; D: TRBD2; size: .; DNA: TGTGCCTGGGGACTAGCGGTCCAAGAGACCCAGTACTTC; CDR3: CAWGLAVQETQYF
V: TRBV30; J: TRBJ1-6; length: 16; D: .; size: .; DNA: TGTGCCTGGAAGCAGACAGGACTCTCTTATAATTCACCCCTCCACTTT; CDR3: CAWKQTGLSYNSPLHF
V: TRBV9; J: TRBJ1-1; length: 14; D: .; size: .; DNA: TGTGCCAGCAGCTCGGGACACCCGAACACTGAAGCTTTCTTT; CDR3: CASSSGHPNTEAFF
V: TRBV30; J: TRBJ2-2; length: 17; D: .; size: .; DNA: TGTGCCTGGAGTGTAATGTATGGCAGGGCGAACACCGGGGAGCTGTTTTTT; CDR3: CAWSVMYGRANTGELFF